The table lists the clone carrying this TCR beta chain with a few counts. The ends lost 5 bases at V and 0 bases at J; junction bases unmatched: 9. Per the germline V gene, CDR1 is SGHAT and CDR2 is FQNNGV. This CDR3 is built from 17 residues. Unique molecular identifiers were built into the TCRbeta library. TCRdb re-derived calls from the PCR reads in MiXCR, one entry per CDR3 protein. The data contain 500,000 to 650,000 distinct CDR3 sequences, 9.5% to 12% of them singletons. The data stem from a study of T-cell reconstitution after alpha-beta-depleted transplantation in children. The specimen was PBMCs, mostly from graft donor cells, collected 180 days after TCRalphabeta/CD19-depleted stem cell transplant. V is TRBV11-2 and J is TRBJ1-1; 10 positions match TRBD1. This TCR came from a female patient aged 2-9 years who had a stem cell transplant for aplastic anemia, so the T cells may come from the graft donor. The CDR3 sequence: CASSPRDRGTMNTEAFF. Here the CDR3 DNA reads TGTGCCAGCAGCCCACGGGACAGGGGAACTATGAACACTGAAGCTTTCTTT.